This TCR beta chain emerged from a study of blood T cell repertoires in COVID-19. Sequenced by immunoSEQ multiplex PCR; TCRdb stores in-frame clones only, minus some. The data show approximately 92,000 clones, approximately 80% seen once. CDR3 size: 14 residues. This chain links TRBV21-1 with TRBJ1-5. TRBV21-1 is deemed a pseudogene. The clonotype comes from a man aged 60 to 69 with acute or convalescent COVID-19. The sequenced material came from peripheral blood. The CDR3 is CASSNGGSRVLFLF. The CDR3 DNA reads TGTGCCAGCAGCAACGGAGGCTCCCGTGTCTTATTTCTTTTT.